The entry below describes one T cell receptor beta chain. Its antigen is unidentified. Germline lookup yields CDR1 MNHEY and CDR2 SVGEGT. The CDR3 loop spans 16 amino acids. After removal of 2 bases from V and 2 bases from J, the junction contained 8 bases not matched to a gene. TCRdb re-called the reads through MiXCR, storing one row per CDR3 protein. In the table there are 400,000 or so distinct CDR3 sequences, about a third of which are singletons. The data originate from a study of T cell repertoires in cytomegalovirus infection. The overall study: Signatures in public TCR beta sequences pointed to both CMV infection and matching HLA type.

General study results and limits: HLA-C-restricted TCR beta clonotypes specific for CMV led the ex vivo response. Pooled public TCR beta family frequency picked out CMV carriers with the relevant HLA.

The chain has TRBV6-2 or TRBV6-3 and TRBJ2-7; 8 bases match TRBD2. Sequences were obtained from PBMCs. The source of this sequence is a human donor in good health (CMV status not recorded). Some clones in this sample may be carry-over from other donors' samples. This CDR3 is CASSYGSGGLTYEQYF. DNA of the CDR3: TGTGCCAGCAGTTACGGCAGCGGGGGCCTGACCTACGAGCAGTACTTC.